Below, 18 T cell receptor beta chains from the same sample are listed, as sequenced in a study of T cell responses to AZD1222 COVID-19 vaccine. The table came from immunoSEQ multiplex PCR; TCRdb's copy has only in-frame clones and leaves some out. There are 25,000 to 35,000 clones in the sample; 91% occur only once, and over 40% lies in the top ten. Sample: peripheral blood, taken on day 0 of AZD1222 vaccination. All receptors derive from an adult in good health.

The chain employs TRBV19 and TRBJ2-7, with D perhaps TRBD2 (7 bases). V lost 3 bases and J lost 1, with 13 bases in between. The germline gives CDR1 LNHDA, CDR2 SQIVND (reference sequence). CDR3 length: 15 amino acids. The CDR3 loop is CASSMWGGRSYEQYF. The CDR3 DNA reads TGTGCCAGTAGTATGTGGGGGGGCCGATCCTACGAGCAGTACTTC. The full variable domain, in which reference TRBV19 and TRBJ2-7 provide the parts outside the CDR3, is DGGITQSPKYLFRKEGQNVTLSCEQNLNHDAMYWYRQDPGQGLRLIYYSQIVNDFQKGDIAEGYSVSREKKESFPLTVTSAQKNPTAFYLCASSMWGGRSYEQYFGPGTRLTVT.

The chain couples TRBV19 to TRBJ1-1, with 7 bases matching TRBD1. CDR1 and CDR2 (germline): LNHDA, SQIVND (reference sequence). The CDR3 runs 14 residues. J lost 1 base, V lost 2 bases, and 1 base had no gene match. CDR3 region: CASSISGGNTEAFF. DNA of the CDR3: TGTGCCAGTAGTATATCAGGGGGGAACACTGAAGCTTTCTTT.

The chain uses TRBV19 and TRBJ2-7; a possible D gene is TRBD1 (5 bases). Germline values: CDR1 LNHDA, CDR2 SQIVND (reference sequence). This CDR3 has 14 residues. V was trimmed by 5 bases and J by 3 bases, leaving 14 bases between them. The CDR3: CASSPPGALYEQYF. In DNA form, the CDR3 reads TGTGCCAGTAGTCCCCCTGGGGCTCTCTACGAGCAGTACTTC. Drawing the rest from reference TRBV19 and TRBJ2-7, the complete variable domain is DGGITQSPKYLFRKEGQNVTLSCEQNLNHDAMYWYRQDPGQGLRLIYYSQIVNDFQKGDIAEGYSVSREKKESFPLTVTSAQKNPTAFYLCASSPPGALYEQYFGPGTRLTVT.

The chain has TRBV6-2 or TRBV6-3 and TRBJ1-1, with D possibly being TRBD1 (5 bases). Trimming stripped 5 bases from V and 7 bases from J, with 8 bases between. The length of the CDR3 is 11 residues. Looked up from germline, CDR1 is MNHEY and CDR2 is SVGEGT. Written as DNA, the CDR3 is TGTGCCAGCAGTCACGGGGGTGAAGCTTTCTTT. Translated, it gives CASSHGGEAFF.

There are a few counts of this clone. The J gene is TRBJ1-4, the V gene TRBV6-2 or TRBV6-3; D possibly corresponds to TRBD1 (5 bases). The CDR3 runs 18 residues. With 2 bases removed from V and 0 bases from J, the gap between germline ends came to 16 bases. Germline V gives CDR1 MNHEY, CDR2 SVGEGT. CDR3 DNA: TGTGCCAGCAGTTACGAGGTGGCAGGGTTTGCAACTAATGAAAAACTGTTTTTT. Residues: CASSYEVAGFATNEKLFF.

The V call is TRBV6-2 or TRBV6-3, the J call TRBJ1-2, with no clear D. Trimming removed 2 bases at V and 2 bases at J, with 9 bases between. The CDR3 runs to 14 residues. Germline CDR1 is MNHEY and CDR2 is SVGEGT. CDR3 protein: CASSYSGRNYGYTF. In DNA form, the CDR3 reads TGTGCCAGCAGTTACAGTGGCAGGAACTATGGCTACACCTTC.

This clone appeared once. The chain carries TRBV5-1 and TRBJ1-6; 8 bases are shared with TRBD1. V shed 4 bases and J 2 bases; nucleotides not matched to a gene: 8. Germline V gene data show CDR1 as SGHRS and CDR2 as YFSETQ. The CDR3 sequence is 17 residues long. The CDR3 sequence is CASSPYAQGAYNSPLHF. The CDR3 nucleotides are TGCGCCAGCAGCCCATACGCACAGGGGGCCTATAATTCACCCCTCCACTTT. The variable domain in full, with the rest retrieved from reference TRBV5-1 and TRBJ1-6, is KAGVTQTPRYLIKTRGQQVTLSCSPISGHRSVSWYQQTPGQGLQFLFEYFSETQRNKGNFPGRFSGRQFSNSRSEMNVSTLELGDSALYLCASSPYAQGAYNSPLHFGNGTRLTVT.

This chain connects TRBV7-2 to TRBJ1-1, with 8 bases that match TRBD1. CDR1 is SGHTA and CDR2 is FQGNSA in the germline V gene. V lost 4 bases to trimming and J lost 1 base; unmatched junction nucleotides: 5. The CDR3 spans 15 residues. CDR3 sequence (DNA): TGTGCCAGCAGCTACCAGGGGGCCGGGAACACTGAAGCTTTCTTT. Its translation: CASSYQGAGNTEAFF.

This clone has a handful of counts. The chain uses TRBV4-1 and TRBJ2-7; TRBD1 aligns across 10 bases. Germline V gene lookup returns CDR1 MGHRA and CDR2 YSYEKL. The ends lost 4 bases at V and 2 bases at J; junction bases unmatched: 2. CDR3 length: 14 residues. CDR3 nucleotide sequence: TGCGCCAGCAGCCTAGGACAGGGGGCCTACGAGCAGTACTTC. Encoded protein: CASSLGQGAYEQYF.

The chain combines TRBV15 with TRBJ2-3, with 9 bases aligning to TRBD1. There are 15 residues in the CDR3. Germline assignment: CDR1 LNHNV and CDR2 YYDKDF (reference sequence). The V and J ends lost 6 bases and 1 base, in that order; junction bases with no gene match: 5. CDR3 residues: CATSLRTGGTDTQYF. The CDR3 DNA sequence: TGTGCCACCAGTCTCCGGACAGGGGGCACAGATACGCAGTATTTT.

The J gene is TRBJ1-6, the V gene TRBV6-5; tentatively, D is TRBD1 (5 bases). Looked up from germline, CDR1 is MNHEY and CDR2 is SVGAGI. This CDR3 is built from 13 residues. The germline V and J ends were trimmed by 6 bases and 5 bases, with 8 bases remaining between them. Here the CDR3 DNA reads TGTGCCAGCAGGGGGCGGAATAATTCACCCCTCCACTTT. This translates into CASRGRNNSPLHF.

The chain carries TRBV24-1 and TRBJ1-2, with D possibly matching TRBD1 (5 bases). Germline CDR1 and CDR2: KGHDR and SFDVKD. This CDR3 has 18 residues. V lost 4 bases, J lost 4 bases, and 24 bases lay in between. This CDR3 is CATSDSRLGRPRPYGYTF. The CDR3 DNA reads as TGTGCCACCAGTGACTCCCGGTTGGGACGTCCAAGGCCCTATGGCTACACCTTC.

The chain links TRBV4-1 to TRBJ2-4; no firm D call. Per the germline V gene, CDR1 is MGHRA and CDR2 is YSYEKL. The CDR3 length is 14 residues. The V and J ends lost 0 bases and 0 bases respectively, with 3 bases between them. The CDR3 here is CASSQEVAKNIQYF. The DNA of the CDR3 is TGCGCCAGCAGCCAAGAGGTAGCCAAAAACATTCAGTACTTC.

The V call is TRBV9, the J call TRBJ2-2; perhaps TRBD2 as D (7 bases). Germline V gene lookup returns CDR1 SGDLS and CDR2 YYNGEE. Deletions cut 0 bases from V and 6 bases from J, with 12 bases between. The CDR3 consists of 15 residues. DNA for the CDR3: TGTGCCAGCAGCGTAGGGGGGGGGCCTTCCGGGGAGCTGTTTTTT. It encodes CASSVGGGPSGELFF.

The genes are TRBV5-4 and TRBJ1-6; TRBD1 might be the D (5 bases). V shed 3 bases and J shed 8 bases, with 18 bases lying between them. Germline-derived CDR1 and CDR2 are SGHNT and YYREEE (reference sequence). The CDR3 extends over 16 amino acids. CDR3 DNA sequence: TGTGCCAGCAGCTCGATCTGGGGGAAAGGAGATTCACCCCTCCACTTT. Amino acid sequence: CASSSIWGKGDSPLHF.

The V and J genes are TRBV7-9 and TRBJ2-1; weak D call: TRBD2 (5 bases). The germline V and J ends were trimmed by 5 bases and 3 bases, with 17 bases remaining between them. The CDR3 runs to 16 residues. CDR1 is SEHNR and CDR2 is FQNEAQ in the germline V gene (reference sequence). CDR3 amino acids: CASSRFGELRYNEQFF. The CDR3 region has the DNA TGTGCCAGCAGCCGTTTCGGGGAATTACGCTACAATGAGCAGTTCTTC. Using reference TRBV7-9 and TRBJ2-1 for the parts outside the CDR3, the full variable domain is DTGVSQNPRHKITKRGQNVTFRCDPISEHNRLYWYRQTLGQGPEFLTYFQNEAQLEKSRLLSDRFSAERPKGSFSTLEIQRTEQGDSAMYLCASSRFGELRYNEQFFGPGTRLTVL.

J is TRBJ2-5 and V is TRBV29-1; D may be TRBD1 (5 bases). The V and J ends lost 7 bases and 9 bases respectively, with 18 bases between them. This CDR3 is 12 amino acids long. CDR1 and CDR2 from the germline V gene are SQVTM and ANQGSEA. CDR3: CSGQTGSLAQYF. CDR3 nucleotides: TGCAGCGGGCAAACAGGTTCGCTAGCCCAGTACTTC.

The sample holds one count of this clone. The rearrangement joins TRBV25-1 to TRBJ2-3; TRBD1 aligns across 7 bases. The V gene end was trimmed by 6 bases and the J gene end by 6 bases; junction bases not matched to a gene: 6. The germline gives CDR1 MGHDK, CDR2 SYGVNS. The length of the CDR3 is 13 residues. The CDR3 region has the DNA TGTGCCAGCAGCAAAACAGGGGTGGATACGCAGTATTTT. Translated: CASSKTGVDTQYF.